This T cell receptor beta chain was retrieved from a study of T-cell memory formation after mild COVID-19. About the study: TCR clustering was largely donor specific. General study points: Cross-reactive memory seemingly joined, as some responding clones were found in pre-infection memory.

In regard to this clonotype: Antigen specificity is unknown.

Constant-segment-primed 5'RACE gave TCR alpha and TCR beta cDNA libraries with sample barcodes and UMIs. Via MiXCR, TCRdb re-called the 5' RACE reads, giving one row per CDR3 protein. The sample shows hundreds of thousands of distinct CDR3 sequences, roughly 13% of them seen only once. V was clipped by 2 bases and J by 3 bases, with 13 bases between them. Germline CDR1 is MNHNY and CDR2 is SVGAGI (reference sequence). This CDR3 has 15 residues. The genes are TRBV6-6 and TRBJ1-1; the D gene is possibly TRBD1 (5 bases). This clonotype was sampled from a young man who had mild COVID-19 (a few samples of this study predate the infection). Cell type and time point are not known. Sample: PBMCs or a T cell subset sorted from them (not recorded which). The CDR3 reads CASSYKPGTYTEAFF. The CDR3 DNA reads as TGTGCCAGCAGTTACAAGCCGGGGACTTACACTGAAGCTTTCTTT.